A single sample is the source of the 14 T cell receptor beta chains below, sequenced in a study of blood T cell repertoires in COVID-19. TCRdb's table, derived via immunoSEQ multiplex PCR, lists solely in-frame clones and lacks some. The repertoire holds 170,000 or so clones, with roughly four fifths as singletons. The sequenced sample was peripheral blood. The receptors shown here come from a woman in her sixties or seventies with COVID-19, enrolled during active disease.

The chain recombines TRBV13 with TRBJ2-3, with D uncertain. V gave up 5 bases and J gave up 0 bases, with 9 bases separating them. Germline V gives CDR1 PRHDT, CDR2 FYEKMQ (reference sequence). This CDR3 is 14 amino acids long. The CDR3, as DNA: TGTGCCAGCAGCCGTACAGCTAGCACAGATACGCAGTATTTT. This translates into CASSRTASTDTQYF.

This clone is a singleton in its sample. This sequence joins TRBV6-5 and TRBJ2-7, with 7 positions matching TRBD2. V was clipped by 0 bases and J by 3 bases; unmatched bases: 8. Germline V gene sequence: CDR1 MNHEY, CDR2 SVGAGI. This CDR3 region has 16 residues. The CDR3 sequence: CASSYSLPGGYYEQYF. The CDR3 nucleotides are TGTGCCAGCAGTTACTCGTTACCGGGAGGATACTACGAGCAGTACTTC.

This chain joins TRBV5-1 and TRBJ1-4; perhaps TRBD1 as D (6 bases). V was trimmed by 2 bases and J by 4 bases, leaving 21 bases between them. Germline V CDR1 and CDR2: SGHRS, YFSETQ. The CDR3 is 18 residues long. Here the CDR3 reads CASSLGQNFKTYNEKLFF. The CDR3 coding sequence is TGCGCCAGCAGCTTAGGACAGAACTTCAAAACTTATAATGAAAAACTGTTTTTT.

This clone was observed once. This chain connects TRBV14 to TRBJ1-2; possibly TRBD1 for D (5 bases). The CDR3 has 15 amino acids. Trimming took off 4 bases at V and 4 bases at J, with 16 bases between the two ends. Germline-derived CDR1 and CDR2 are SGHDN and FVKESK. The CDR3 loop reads CASSPFIAGVYGYTF. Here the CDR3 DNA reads TGTGCCAGCAGCCCGTTTATTGCGGGGGTCTATGGCTACACCTTC.

This chain's CDR3 is CAISTDQETQYF. CDR3 coding DNA: TGTGCCATCAGTACAGACCAAGAGACCCAGTACTTC. This sequence joins TRBV10-3 and TRBJ2-5; no firm D call. Germline V lookup: CDR1 ENHRY, CDR2 SYGVKD. V was shortened by 5 bases and J by 0 bases, with 4 bases between the two germline ends. The CDR3 runs 12 residues.

CDR3 residues: CASSDLGREKGDTQYF. CDR3 nucleotide sequence: TGCGCCAGCAGTGACCTAGGGCGGGAGAAAGGAGATACGCAGTATTTT. This sequence joins TRBV10-2 and TRBJ2-3; 7 bases are a match to TRBD2. The CDR3 spans 16 residues. V shed 3 bases and J 5 bases; nucleotides not matched to a gene: 11. The germline gives CDR1 WSHSY, CDR2 SAAADI.

The CDR3 DNA follows: TGTGCCATCAGTGAGTCACGGCGGGAGAGAAGTAGTGAGCAGTTCTTC. Its protein product is CAISESRRERSSEQFF. J is TRBJ2-1 and V is TRBV10-3; 7 nucleotides line up with TRBD2. The germline V gene encodes CDR1 ENHRY and CDR2 SYGVKD. Germline trimming cut 0 bases from V and 9 bases from J; bases unmatched to any gene: 11. The CDR3 runs 16 residues.

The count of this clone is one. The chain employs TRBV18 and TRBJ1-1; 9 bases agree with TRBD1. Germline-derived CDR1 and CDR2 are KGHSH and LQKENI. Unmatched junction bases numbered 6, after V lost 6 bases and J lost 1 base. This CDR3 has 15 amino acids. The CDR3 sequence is CASSQTTGGNTEAFF. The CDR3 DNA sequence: TGTGCCAGCTCGCAAACGACAGGGGGGAACACTGAAGCTTTCTTT.

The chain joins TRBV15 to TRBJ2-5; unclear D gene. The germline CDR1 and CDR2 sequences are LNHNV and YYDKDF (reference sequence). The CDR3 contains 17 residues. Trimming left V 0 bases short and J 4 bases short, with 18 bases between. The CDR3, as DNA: TGTGCCACCAGCAGAGATCTTTGGCAGGCAATCCGAGAGACCCAGTACTTC. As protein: CATSRDLWQAIRETQYF.

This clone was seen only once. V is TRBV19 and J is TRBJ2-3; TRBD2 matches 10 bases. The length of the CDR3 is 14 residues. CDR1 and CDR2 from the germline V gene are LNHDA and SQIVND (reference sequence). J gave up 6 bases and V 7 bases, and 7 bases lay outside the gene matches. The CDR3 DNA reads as TGTGCCAGTACGGCTAGCGGGAGAACGGATACGCAGTATTTT. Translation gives CASTASGRTDTQYF. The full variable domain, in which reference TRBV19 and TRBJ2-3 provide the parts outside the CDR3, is DGGITQSPKYLFRKEGQNVTLSCEQNLNHDAMYWYRQDPGQGLRLIYYSQIVNDFQKGDIAEGYSVSREKKESFPLTVTSAQKNPTAFYLCASTASGRTDTQYFGPGTRLTVL.

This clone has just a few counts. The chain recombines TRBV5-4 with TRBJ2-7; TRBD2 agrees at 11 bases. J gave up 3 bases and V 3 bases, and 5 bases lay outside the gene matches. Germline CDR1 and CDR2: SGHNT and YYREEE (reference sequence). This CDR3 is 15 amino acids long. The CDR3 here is CASSSPGTSGYEQYF. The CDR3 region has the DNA TGTGCCAGCAGCTCACCCGGGACTAGCGGCTACGAGCAGTACTTC. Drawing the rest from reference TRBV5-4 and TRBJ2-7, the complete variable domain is ETGVTQSPTHLIKTRGQQVTLRCSSQSGHNTVSWYQQALGQGPQFIFQYYREEENGRGNFPPRFSGLQFPNYSSELNVNALELDDSALYLCASSSPGTSGYEQYFGPGTRLTVT.

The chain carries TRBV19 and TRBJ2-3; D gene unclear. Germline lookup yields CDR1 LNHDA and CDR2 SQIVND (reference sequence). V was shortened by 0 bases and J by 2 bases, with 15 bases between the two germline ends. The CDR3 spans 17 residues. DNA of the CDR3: TGTGCCAGTAGTATAGAGAGTCCTCCGATTTTCACAGATACGCAGTATTTT. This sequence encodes CASSIESPPIFTDTQYF.

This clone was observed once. CDR3 loop: CASSKTTGESTDTQYF. DNA for the CDR3: TGTGCCAGCAGCAAGACTACCGGTGAAAGCACAGATACGCAGTATTTT. The chain recombines TRBV7-2 with TRBJ2-3; tentatively, D is TRBD2 (5 bases). V was shortened by 5 bases and J by 0 bases, with 15 bases between the two germline ends. Germline V lookup: CDR1 SGHTA, CDR2 FQGNSA. The CDR3 has 16 residues.

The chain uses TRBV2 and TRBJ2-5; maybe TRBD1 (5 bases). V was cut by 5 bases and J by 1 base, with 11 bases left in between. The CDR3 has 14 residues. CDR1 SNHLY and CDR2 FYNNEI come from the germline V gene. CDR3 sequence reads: CASSNRYSQETQYF. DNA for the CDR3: TGTGCCAGCAGTAACAGGTACAGCCAAGAGACCCAGTACTTC.